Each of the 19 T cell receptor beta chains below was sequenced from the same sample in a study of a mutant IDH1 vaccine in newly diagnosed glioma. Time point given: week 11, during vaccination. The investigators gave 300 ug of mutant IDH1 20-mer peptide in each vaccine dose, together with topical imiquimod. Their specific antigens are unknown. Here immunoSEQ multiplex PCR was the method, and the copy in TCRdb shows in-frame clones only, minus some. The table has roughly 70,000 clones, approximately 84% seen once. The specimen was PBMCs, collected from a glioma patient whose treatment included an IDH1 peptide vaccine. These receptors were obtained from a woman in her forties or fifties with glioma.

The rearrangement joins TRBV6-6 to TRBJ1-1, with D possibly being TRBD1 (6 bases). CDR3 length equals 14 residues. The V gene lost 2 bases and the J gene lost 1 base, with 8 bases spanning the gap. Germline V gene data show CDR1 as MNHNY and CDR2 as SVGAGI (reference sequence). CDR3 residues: CASSYRGTNTEAFF. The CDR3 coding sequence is TGTGCCAGCAGTTACAGGGGGACGAACACTGAAGCTTTCTTT.

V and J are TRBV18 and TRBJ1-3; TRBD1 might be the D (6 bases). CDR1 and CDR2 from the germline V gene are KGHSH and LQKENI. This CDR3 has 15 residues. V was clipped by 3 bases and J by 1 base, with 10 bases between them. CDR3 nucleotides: TGTGCCAGCTCACCTACACAGGGTTCTGGAAACACCATATATTTT. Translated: CASSPTQGSGNTIYF. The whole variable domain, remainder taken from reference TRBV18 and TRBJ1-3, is NAGVMQNPRHLVRRRGQEARLRCSPMKGHSHVYWYRQLPEEGLKFMVYLQKENIIDESGMPKERFSAEFPKEGPSILRIQQVVRGDSAAYFCASSPTQGSGNTIYFGEGSWLTVV.

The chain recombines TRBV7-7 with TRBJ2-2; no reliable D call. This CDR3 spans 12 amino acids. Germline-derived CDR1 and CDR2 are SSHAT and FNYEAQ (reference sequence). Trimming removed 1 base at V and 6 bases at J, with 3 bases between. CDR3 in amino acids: CASSLGSGELFF. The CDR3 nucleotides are TGTGCCAGCAGCTTAGGTTCCGGGGAGCTGTTTTTT.

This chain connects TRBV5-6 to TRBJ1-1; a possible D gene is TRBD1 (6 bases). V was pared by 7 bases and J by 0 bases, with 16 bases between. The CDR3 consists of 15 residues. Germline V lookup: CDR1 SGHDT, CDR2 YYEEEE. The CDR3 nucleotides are TGTGCCAGCTCCTGGGGGGGGCAGATGAACACTGAAGCTTTCTTT. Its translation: CASSWGGQMNTEAFF.

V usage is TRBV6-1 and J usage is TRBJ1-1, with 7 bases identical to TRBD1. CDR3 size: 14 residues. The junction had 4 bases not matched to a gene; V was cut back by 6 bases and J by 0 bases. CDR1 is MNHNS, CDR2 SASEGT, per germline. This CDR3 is CASRKGQLNTEAFF. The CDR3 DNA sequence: TGTGCCAGCAGAAAGGGACAGCTGAACACTGAAGCTTTCTTT.

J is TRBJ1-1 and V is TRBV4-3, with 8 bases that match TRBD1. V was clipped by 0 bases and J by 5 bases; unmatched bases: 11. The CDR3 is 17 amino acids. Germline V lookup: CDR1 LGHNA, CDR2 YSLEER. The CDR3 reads CASSQDPRTGGRTEAFF. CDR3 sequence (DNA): TGCGCCAGCAGCCAAGATCCAAGAACAGGGGGTCGTACTGAAGCTTTCTTT.

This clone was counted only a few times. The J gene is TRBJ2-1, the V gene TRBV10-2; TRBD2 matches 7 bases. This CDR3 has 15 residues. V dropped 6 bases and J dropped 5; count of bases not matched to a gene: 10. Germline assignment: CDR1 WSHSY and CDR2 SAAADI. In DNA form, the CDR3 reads TGCGCCAGCAGCCAAGGGAGGGGCTGGGACAATGAGCAGTTCTTC. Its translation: CASSQGRGWDNEQFF.

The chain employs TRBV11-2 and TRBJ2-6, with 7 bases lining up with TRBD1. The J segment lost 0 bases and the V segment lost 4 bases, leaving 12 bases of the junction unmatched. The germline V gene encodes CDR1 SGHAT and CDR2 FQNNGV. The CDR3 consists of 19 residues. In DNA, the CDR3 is TGTGCCAGCAGCTCCCAGACAGGGTTTAGCCTCTCTGGGGCCAACGTCCTGACTTTC. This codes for CASSSQTGFSLSGANVLTF.

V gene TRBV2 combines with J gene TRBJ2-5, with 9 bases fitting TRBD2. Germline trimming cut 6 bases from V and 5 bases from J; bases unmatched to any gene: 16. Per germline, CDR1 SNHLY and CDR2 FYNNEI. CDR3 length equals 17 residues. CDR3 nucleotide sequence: TGTGCCAGCAGCGCAAGACTAGCGGTCCTTTCGGGGGAGACCCAGTACTTC. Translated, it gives CASSARLAVLSGETQYF.

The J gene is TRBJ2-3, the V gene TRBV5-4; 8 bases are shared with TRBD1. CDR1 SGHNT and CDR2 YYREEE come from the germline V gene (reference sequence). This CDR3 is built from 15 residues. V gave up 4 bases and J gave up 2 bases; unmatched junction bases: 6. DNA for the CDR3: TGTGCCAGCAGCAAGGACAGGGACCTCACAGATACGCAGTATTTT. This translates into CASSKDRDLTDTQYF. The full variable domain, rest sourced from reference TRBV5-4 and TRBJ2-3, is ETGVTQSPTHLIKTRGQQVTLRCSSQSGHNTVSWYQQALGQGPQFIFQYYREEENGRGNFPPRFSGLQFPNYSSELNVNALELDDSALYLCASSKDRDLTDTQYFGPGTRLTVL.

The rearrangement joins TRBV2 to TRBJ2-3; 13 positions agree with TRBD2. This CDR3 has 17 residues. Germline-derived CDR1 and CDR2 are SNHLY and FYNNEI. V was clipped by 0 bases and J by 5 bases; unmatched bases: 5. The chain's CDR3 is CASSEARTSGGGDTQYF. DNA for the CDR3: TGTGCCAGCAGTGAAGCCCGGACTAGCGGGGGAGGAGATACGCAGTATTTT.

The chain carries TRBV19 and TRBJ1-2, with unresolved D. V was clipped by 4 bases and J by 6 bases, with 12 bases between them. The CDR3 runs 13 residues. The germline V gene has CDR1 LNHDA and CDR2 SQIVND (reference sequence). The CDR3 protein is CASSRSVSHGYTF. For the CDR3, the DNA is TGTGCCAGTAGTAGGTCTGTCAGCCATGGCTACACCTTC. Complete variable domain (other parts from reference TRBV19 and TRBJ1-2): DGGITQSPKYLFRKEGQNVTLSCEQNLNHDAMYWYRQDPGQGLRLIYYSQIVNDFQKGDIAEGYSVSREKKESFPLTVTSAQKNPTAFYLCASSRSVSHGYTFGSGTRLTVV.

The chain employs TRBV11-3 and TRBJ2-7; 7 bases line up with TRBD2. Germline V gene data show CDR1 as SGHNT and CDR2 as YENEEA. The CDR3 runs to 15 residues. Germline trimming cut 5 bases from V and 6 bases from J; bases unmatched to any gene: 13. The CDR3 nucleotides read TGTGCCAGCAGCGGAGTGGGGGGGTCTAGACGCGAGCAGTACTTC. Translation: CASSGVGGSRREQYF.

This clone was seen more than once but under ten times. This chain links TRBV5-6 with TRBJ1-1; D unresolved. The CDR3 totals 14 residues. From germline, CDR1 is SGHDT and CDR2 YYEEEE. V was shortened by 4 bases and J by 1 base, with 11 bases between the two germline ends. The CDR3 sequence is CASSPLTRNTEAFF. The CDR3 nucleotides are TGTGCCAGCAGCCCATTGACCAGGAACACTGAAGCTTTCTTT.

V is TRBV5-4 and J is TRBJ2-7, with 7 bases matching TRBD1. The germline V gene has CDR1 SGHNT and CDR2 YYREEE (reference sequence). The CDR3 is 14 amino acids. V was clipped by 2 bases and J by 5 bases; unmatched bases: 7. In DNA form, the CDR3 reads TGTGCCAGCAGCTTTACGACAGGGCCGAACGAGCAGTACTTC. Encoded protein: CASSFTTGPNEQYF. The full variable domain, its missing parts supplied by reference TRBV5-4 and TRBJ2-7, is ETGVTQSPTHLIKTRGQQVTLRCSSQSGHNTVSWYQQALGQGPQFIFQYYREEENGRGNFPPRFSGLQFPNYSSELNVNALELDDSALYLCASSFTTGPNEQYFGPGTRLTVT.

CDR3 region: CASSISGGRSNSPLHF. The DNA for the CDR3 is TGTGCCAGTAGTATATCCGGGGGGCGTTCGAATTCACCCCTCCACTTT. The V call is TRBV19, the J call TRBJ1-6; possibly TRBD1 for D (6 bases). Germline V gives CDR1 LNHDA, CDR2 SQIVND (reference sequence). The CDR3 covers 16 residues. Between the trimmed V and J ends, which lost 2 bases and 7 bases, there was a span of 15 bases.

The chain's CDR3 is CASSDGSFYGYTF. CDR3 coding DNA: TGTGCCAGCAGTGACGGCAGCTTCTATGGCTACACCTTC. This chain joins TRBV2 and TRBJ1-2; D gene ambiguous. The CDR3 has 13 residues. Germline V gives CDR1 SNHLY, CDR2 FYNNEI. Between the trimmed V and J ends, which lost 3 bases and 4 bases, there was a span of 9 bases.

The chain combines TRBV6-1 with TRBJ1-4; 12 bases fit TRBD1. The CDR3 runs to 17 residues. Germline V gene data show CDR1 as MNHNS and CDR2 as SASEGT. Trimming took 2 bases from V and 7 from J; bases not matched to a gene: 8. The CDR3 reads CASSEPLGDRGPEKLFF. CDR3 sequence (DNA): TGTGCCAGCAGTGAACCATTAGGGGACAGGGGGCCTGAAAAACTGTTTTTT.

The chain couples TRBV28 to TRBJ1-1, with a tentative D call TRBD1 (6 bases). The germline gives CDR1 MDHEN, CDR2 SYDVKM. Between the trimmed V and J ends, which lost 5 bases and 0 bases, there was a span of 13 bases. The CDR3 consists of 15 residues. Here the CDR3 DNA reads TGTGCCAGCAGTAACTACAGGGTACTGAACACTGAAGCTTTCTTT. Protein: CASSNYRVLNTEAFF. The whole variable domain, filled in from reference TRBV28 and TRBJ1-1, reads DVKVTQSSRYLVKRTGEKVFLECVQDMDHENMFWYRQDPGLGLRLIYFSYDVKMKEKGDIPEGYSVSREKKERFSLILESASTNQTSMYLCASSNYRVLNTEAFFGQGTRLTVV.